The 8 T cell receptor beta chains below all came from one sample that was sequenced in a study of beta chain features in type 1 diabetes. Sequencing targeted expressed TCRB transcripts, as all isolated RNA had been reverse transcribed. The assay was immunoSEQ multiplex PCR, and TCRdb's table has in-frame clones only and misses some. The table lists more than 300,000 clones, around 9.3% of them singletons. These TCRs' antigens remain unknown. Study findings and constraints: The study found moderately but significantly shorter TCRB CDR3s in all four CD4+ subsets of Type 1 diabetes patients.

Sequenced material: central memory CD4+ T cells from blood. The receptors originated from a man aged 30 to 39 with type 1 diabetes.

This chain links TRBV1 with TRBJ2-6; the table names TRBD2, a call not compared with the DNA. TRBV1 is a recognized pseudogene. The CDR3 consists of 20 residues. This CDR3 reads CTSSQDRAKPNPSGANVLTF. The CDR3 nucleotides are TGCACCAGCAGCCAAGATCGAGCCAAACCTAATCCCTCTGGGGCCAACGTCCTGACTTTC.

The chain employs TRBV10-3 and TRBJ2-5; tentative D call: TRBD1 (6 bases). The CDR3 totals 16 residues. The germline V and J ends were trimmed by 2 bases and 5 bases, with 18 bases remaining between them. Looked up from germline, CDR1 is ENHRY and CDR2 is SYGVKD. The CDR3 reads CAISEPVGTGTETQYF. In nucleotides, the CDR3 is TGTGCCATCAGTGAGCCCGTTGGTACAGGGACGGAGACCCAGTACTTC.

This clone has just a few counts. The chain has TRBV11-2 and TRBJ2-1; D remains ambiguous. Trimming took off 3 bases at V and 9 bases at J, with 9 bases between the two ends. CDR1 and CDR2 from the germline V gene are SGHAT and FQNNGV. The CDR3 is made up of 12 amino acids. Written as DNA, the CDR3 is TGTGCCAGCAGCTTTAGTTCTGTTGAGCAGTTCTTC. Translating it yields CASSFSSVEQFF.

V is TRBV9 and J is TRBJ2-4; 7 nucleotides agree with TRBD1. The CDR3 totals 19 residues. Germline CDR1 and CDR2: SGDLS and YYNGEE. J was trimmed by 6 bases and V by 4 bases; bases with no gene match: 22. The CDR3: CASSPRDSIFGRDGNIQYF. CDR3 nucleotides: TGTGCCAGCAGCCCCCGGGACAGTATATTCGGTCGTGACGGAAACATTCAGTACTTC.

This clone showed up many times. V and J are TRBV10-3 and TRBJ1-2; D is possibly TRBD1 (5 bases). Per the germline V gene, CDR1 is ENHRY and CDR2 is SYGVKD. The CDR3 consists of 14 residues. The germline V and J ends were trimmed by 4 bases and 0 bases, with 9 bases remaining between them. This CDR3 reads CAISVTGPNYGYTF. The CDR3 DNA reads as TGTGCCATCAGTGTTACGGGGCCTAACTATGGCTACACCTTC.

The chain couples TRBV6-5 to TRBJ2-3, with D uncertain. Trimming stripped 11 bases from V and 0 bases from J, with 6 bases between. CDR1 and CDR2 (germline): MNHEY, SVGAGI. This CDR3 contains 11 residues. CDR3 residues: CAGRSTDTQYF. The CDR3 DNA reads as TGTGCCGGACGGAGCACAGATACGCAGTATTTT.

There are many counts of this clone. The chain links TRBV28 to TRBJ1-2; D is ambiguous. The length of the CDR3 is 13 residues. Trimming removed 2 bases from V and 6 bases from J, with 10 bases in between. CDR1 and CDR2 (germline): MDHEN, SYDVKM. CDR3 loop: CASSLVASDGYTF. The CDR3 DNA follows: TGTGCCAGCAGTTTAGTGGCAAGCGATGGCTACACCTTC.

Points on this clone: A far larger clone is off by one base, so a read error is likely. The sample contains more than one DNA sequence encoding this CDR3. The chain employs TRBV7-9 and TRBJ2-7, with no clear D. V was shortened by 4 bases and J by 3 bases, with 4 bases between the two germline ends. Germline CDR1 and CDR2: SEHNR and FQNEAQ (reference sequence). The CDR3 is 11 amino acids. The CDR3 protein is CASSSNYEQYF. The CDR3 region has the DNA TGTGCCAGCAGCTCGAACTACGAGCAGTACTTC.